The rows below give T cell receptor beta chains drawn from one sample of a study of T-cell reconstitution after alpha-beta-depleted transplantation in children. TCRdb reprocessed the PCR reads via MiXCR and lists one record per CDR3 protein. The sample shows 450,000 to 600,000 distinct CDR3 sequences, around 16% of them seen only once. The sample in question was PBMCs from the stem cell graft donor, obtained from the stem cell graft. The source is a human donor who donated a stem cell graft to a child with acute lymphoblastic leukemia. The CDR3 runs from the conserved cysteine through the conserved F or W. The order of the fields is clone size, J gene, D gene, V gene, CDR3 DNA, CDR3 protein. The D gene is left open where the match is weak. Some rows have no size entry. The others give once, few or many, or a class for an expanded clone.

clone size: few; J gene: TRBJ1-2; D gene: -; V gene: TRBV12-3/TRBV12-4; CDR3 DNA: TGTGCCAGCAGTTTTACAGACTATGGCTACACCTTC; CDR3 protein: CASSFTDYGYTF
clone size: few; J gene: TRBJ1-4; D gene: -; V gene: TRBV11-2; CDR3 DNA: TGTGCCAGCAGCCCCTACAAAGGGTGGACTAATGAAAAACTGTTTTTT; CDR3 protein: CASSPYKGWTNEKLFF
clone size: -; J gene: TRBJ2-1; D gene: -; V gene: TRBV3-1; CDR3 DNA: TGTGCCAGCAGCCATCCCAGCGGAGGTGGTCACAATGAGCAGTTCTTC; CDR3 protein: CASSHPSGGGHNEQFF
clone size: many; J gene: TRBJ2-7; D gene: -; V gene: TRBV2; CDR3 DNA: TGTGCCAGCAGTGCTTACTACGAGCAGTACTTC; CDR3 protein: CASSAYYEQYF
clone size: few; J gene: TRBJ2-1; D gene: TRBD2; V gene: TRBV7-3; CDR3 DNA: TGTGCCAGCAGCTTGGTAGCGGGAGGGCCGGATGAGCAGTTCTTC; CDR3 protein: CASSLVAGGPDEQFF
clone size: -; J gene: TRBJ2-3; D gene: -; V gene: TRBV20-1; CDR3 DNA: TGCAGTGCTAGAGAACAGCGGAACACAGATACGCAGTATTTT; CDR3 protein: CSAREQRNTDTQYF
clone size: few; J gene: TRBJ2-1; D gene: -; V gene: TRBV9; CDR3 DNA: TGTGCCAGCGGGGGCCGCTGGAAGGGTGAGCAGTTCTTC; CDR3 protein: CASGGRWKGEQFF
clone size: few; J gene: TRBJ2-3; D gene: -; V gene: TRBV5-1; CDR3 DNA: TGCGCCAGCAGCTTGTGGGTAGCGGACGGAACAGATACGCAGTATTTT; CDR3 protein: CASSLWVADGTDTQYF
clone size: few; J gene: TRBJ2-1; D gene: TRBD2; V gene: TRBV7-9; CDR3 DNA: TGTGCCAGCAGCAAGGGGGGACTAGCGGATGAGCAGTTCTTC; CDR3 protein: CASSKGGLADEQFF
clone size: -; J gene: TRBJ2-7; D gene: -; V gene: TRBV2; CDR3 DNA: TGTGCTAGGGGCCCTTATCCCTACGAGCAGTACTTC; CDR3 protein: CARGPYPYEQYF
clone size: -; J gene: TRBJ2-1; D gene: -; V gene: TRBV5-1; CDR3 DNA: TGCGCCAGCGGCGAAGGGATCGGCACTAGCCATGAGCAGTTCTTC; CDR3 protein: CASGEGIGTSHEQFF
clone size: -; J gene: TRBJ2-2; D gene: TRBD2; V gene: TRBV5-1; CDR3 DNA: TGCGCCAGCCGCTCCGTACTAGCGGGAGAGGGCACCGGGGAGCTGTTTTTT; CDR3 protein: CASRSVLAGEGTGELFF
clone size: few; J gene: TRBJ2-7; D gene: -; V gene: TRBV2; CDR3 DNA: TGTGCCAGCAGTGGAATCCAGCGACCCTACGAGCAGTACTTC; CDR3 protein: CASSGIQRPYEQYF
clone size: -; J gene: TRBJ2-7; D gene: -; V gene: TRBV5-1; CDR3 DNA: TGCGCCAGCAGCTTGAGTGACGCCTACGAGCAGTACTTC; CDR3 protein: CASSLSDAYEQYF
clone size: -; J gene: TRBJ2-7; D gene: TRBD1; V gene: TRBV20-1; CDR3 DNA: TGCAGTGCTAGAGCCTACCCCGTCGAGGGGGCCGAGCAGTACTTC; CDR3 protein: CSARAYPVEGAEQYF
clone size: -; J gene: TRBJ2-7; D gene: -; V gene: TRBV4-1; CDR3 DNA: TGCGCCAGCAGCCAAGTTGTGTCAGGAGACTACGAGCAGTACTTC; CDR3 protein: CASSQVVSGDYEQYF
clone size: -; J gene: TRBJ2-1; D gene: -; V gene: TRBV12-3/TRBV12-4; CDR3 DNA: TGTGCCAGCAGTTTAGGCCTAGCGATCAATGAGCAGTTCTTC; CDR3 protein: CASSLGLAINEQFF
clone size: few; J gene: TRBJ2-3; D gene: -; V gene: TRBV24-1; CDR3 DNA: TGTGCCACCAGTGAACCAGCAGTTAGCGGACCTAGCACAGATACGCAGTATTTT; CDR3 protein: CATSEPAVSGPSTDTQYF
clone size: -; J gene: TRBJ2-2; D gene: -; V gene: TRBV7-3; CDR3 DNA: TGTGCCAGCAGCTTAAGAGGGGCGAACACCGGGGAGCTGTTTTTT; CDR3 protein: CASSLRGANTGELFF
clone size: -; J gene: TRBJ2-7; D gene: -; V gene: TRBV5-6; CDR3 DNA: TGTGCCAGCATCCAGACGACTAGCTCCTACGAGCAGTACTTC; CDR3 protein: CASIQTTSSYEQYF
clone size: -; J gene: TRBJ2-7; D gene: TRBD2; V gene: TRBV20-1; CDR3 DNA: TGCAGTGCTAGAGTCGGCGGGAGCCCCTACGAGCAGTACTTC; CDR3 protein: CSARVGGSPYEQYF
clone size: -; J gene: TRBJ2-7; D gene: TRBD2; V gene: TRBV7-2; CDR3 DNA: TGTGCCAGCAGCTTAGGGGGCGCTAGCGGGAGGCGTCTGTACTTC; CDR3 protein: CASSLGGASGRRLYF
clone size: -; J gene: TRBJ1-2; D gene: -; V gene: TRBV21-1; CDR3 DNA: TGTGCCAGCAGCCGTGGCCGGGGCAGACAGAACTATGGCTACACCTTC; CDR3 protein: CASSRGRGRQNYGYTF
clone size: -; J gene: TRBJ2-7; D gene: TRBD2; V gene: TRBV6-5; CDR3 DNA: TGTGCCAGCAGTTACTCGTCGGGGGGGTTCTACGAGCAGTACTTC; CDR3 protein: CASSYSSGGFYEQYF
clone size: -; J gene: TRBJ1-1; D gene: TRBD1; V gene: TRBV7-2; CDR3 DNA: TGTGCCAGCAGCTTAGCTGGGGACAGCACTGAAGCTTTCTTT; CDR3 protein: CASSLAGDSTEAFF
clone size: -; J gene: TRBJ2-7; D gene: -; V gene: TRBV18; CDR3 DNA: TGTGCCAGCTCGCCTTACAACTACGAGCAGTACTTC; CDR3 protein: CASSPYNYEQYF
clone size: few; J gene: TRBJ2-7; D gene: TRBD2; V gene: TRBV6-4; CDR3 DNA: TGTGCCAGCAGCCGGCAGAGCGGGATCTACGAGCAGTACTTC; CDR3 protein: CASSRQSGIYEQYF
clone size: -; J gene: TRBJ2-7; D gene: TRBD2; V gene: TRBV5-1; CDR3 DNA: TGCGCCAGCAGCTTTGGCGGGGGAACCTACGAGCAGTACTTC; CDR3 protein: CASSFGGGTYEQYF
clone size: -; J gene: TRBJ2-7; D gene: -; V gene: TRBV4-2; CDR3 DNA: TGTGCCAGCAGCCAATCAACTCGGAAGGACGAGCAGTACTTC; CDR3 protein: CASSQSTRKDEQYF
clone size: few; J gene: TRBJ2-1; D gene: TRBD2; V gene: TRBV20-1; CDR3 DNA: TGCAGTGCTAGTAGACAAGGGGGACTAGGCAATGAGCAGTTCTTC; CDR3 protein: CSASRQGGLGNEQFF
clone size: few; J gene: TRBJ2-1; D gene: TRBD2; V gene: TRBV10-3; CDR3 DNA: TGTGCCATCAGTGAGCCGGGACTAGCGGACAATGAGCAGTTCTTC; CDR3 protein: CAISEPGLADNEQFF
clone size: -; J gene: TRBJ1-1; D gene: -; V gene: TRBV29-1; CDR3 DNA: TGCAGCGTTGATTTTGAGGACGGAAAAGACACTGAAGCTTTCTTT; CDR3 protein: CSVDFEDGKDTEAFF
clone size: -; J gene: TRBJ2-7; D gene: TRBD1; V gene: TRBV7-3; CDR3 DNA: TGTGCCAGCAGCTTAACCCAGGACAGGGAGCAGTACTTC; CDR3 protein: CASSLTQDREQYF
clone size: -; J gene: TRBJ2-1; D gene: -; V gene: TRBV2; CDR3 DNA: TGTGCCAGCAAGGGTGGTACAGACCCCTACAATGAGCAGTTCTTC; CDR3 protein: CASKGGTDPYNEQFF
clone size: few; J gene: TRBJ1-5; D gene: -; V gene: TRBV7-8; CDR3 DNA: TGTGCCAGCACAGATTATAGCAATCAGCCCCAGCATTTT; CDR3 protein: CASTDYSNQPQHF
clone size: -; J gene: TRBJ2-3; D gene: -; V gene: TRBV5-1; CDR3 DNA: TGCGCCAGCCGAGACATCCCACAGGGTGGGAATACGCAGTATTTT; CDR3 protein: CASRDIPQGGNTQYF
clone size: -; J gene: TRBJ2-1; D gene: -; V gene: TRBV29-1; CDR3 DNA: TGCAGCGTGAGGTGGAGCTCAAGTGAGCAGTTCTTC; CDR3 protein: CSVRWSSSEQFF
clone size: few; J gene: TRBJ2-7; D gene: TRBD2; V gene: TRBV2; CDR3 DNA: TGTGCCAGCAGTGCCACTAGCGGGTCCCCCTACGAGCAGTACTTC; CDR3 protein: CASSATSGSPYEQYF
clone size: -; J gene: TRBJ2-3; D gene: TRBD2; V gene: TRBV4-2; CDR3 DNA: TGTGCCAGCAGCCTCGTAGCGGGGGCCACAGATACGCAGTATTTT; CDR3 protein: CASSLVAGATDTQYF
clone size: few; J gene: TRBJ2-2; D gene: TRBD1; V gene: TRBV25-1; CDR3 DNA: TGTGCCAGCAGAGACAGGGGCCTCAAGGAGCTGTTTTTT; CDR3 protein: CASRDRGLKELFF
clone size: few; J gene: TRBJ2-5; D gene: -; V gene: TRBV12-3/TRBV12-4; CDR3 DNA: TGTGCCAGCAGTTTCTTGGCAGGAGCGTCAGAGACCCAGTACTTC; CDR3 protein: CASSFLAGASETQYF
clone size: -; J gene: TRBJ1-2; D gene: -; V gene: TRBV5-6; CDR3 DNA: TGTGCCAGCAGCGCAACCCCCGGCGGAGGTGGTGGCTACACCTTC; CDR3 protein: CASSATPGGGGGYTF
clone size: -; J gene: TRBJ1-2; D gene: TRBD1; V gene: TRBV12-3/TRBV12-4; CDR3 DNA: TGTGCCAGCAGTCTCCGGGACAGTGGTCCCATGGGCTACACCTTC; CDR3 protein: CASSLRDSGPMGYTF
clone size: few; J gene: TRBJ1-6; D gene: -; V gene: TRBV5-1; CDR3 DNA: TGCGCCAGCAGCTTCCGGGGCGGCGGAAGCTCCTATAATTCACCCCTCCACTTT; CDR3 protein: CASSFRGGGSSYNSPLHF
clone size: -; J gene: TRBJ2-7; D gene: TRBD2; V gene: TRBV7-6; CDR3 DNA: TGTGCCAGCAGCGCCGGACTAGCCCACGAGCAGTACTTC; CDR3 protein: CASSAGLAHEQYF